Sequencing of this T cell receptor beta chain was carried out in a study of memory B cells and T cells in multiple sclerosis (dated by TCRdb to the late 2010s). Context from the whole study: The study compared TCR beta repertoires of autoproliferating peripheral T cells with brain lesion-infiltrating T cells in multiple sclerosis patients. A couple of multiple sclerosis patients were included in the TCR sequencing because brain lesions obtained at autopsy or brain-infiltrating cells obtained from biopsy were available for them.

To note about this clone: Its antigen remains undetermined. Base qualities are not at hand, and no much larger clone is one base apart.

On the study overall, not on this receptor specifically: Because clone-set sizes varied across compartments, the counts of shared clonotypes were affected, making normalization necessary.

The immunoSEQ Platform was used to amplify TCRbeta CDR3 regions from extracted genomic DNA. The immunoSEQ assay combined multiplex PCR with high-throughput sequencing and a vendor bioinformatics pipeline. The source study handled its data this way. After discarding non-productive sequences and any CDR3s under 4 amino acids in length, clonotype frequencies were recalculated for each sample. Shared clonotypes were identified in immunoSEQ Analyzer 2.0 as identical CDR3 amino acid, V gene and J gene sequences. Repertoire overlap was normalized by dividing shared clonotype counts by the product of both clone-set sizes, with the result scaled by 1000 into arbitrary units. Drawn from immuneACCESS, this table holds only the in-frame rearrangements with V and J called that TCRdb kept. Clones are partly lost; checked studies trace under half to an unresolved V gene and leave the rest unexplained. Clone size and V and J calls were adopted from that table, with D and trimming inferred from the DNA. The sample table holds over 35,000 clones, of which approximately 80% were seen once. About 1.1% of the sample is in the top ten clones.

Spanning cysteine to phenylalanine, the CDR3 consists of 13 amino acids. Just the 39-base CDR3 DNA is kept, in frame starting at base 1. Between the V and J ends, shortened by 1 base and 1 base respectively, the junction contains 4 bases. CDR1 and CDR2 (SEHNR, FQNEAQ) derive from the germline V gene (reference sequence). After CFSE-labeled PBMCs were cultured without a stimulus, the autoproliferating (CFSEdim) and non-proliferating (CFSEhi) T cell fractions were sequenced separately. In total, some 47 million CFSE-labeled PBMCs were cultured without stimulus for 6 to 8 days, after which replicate wells were pooled. PBMCs were labeled with approximately 0.5 uM CFSE and cultured in serum-free AIM-V medium without exogenous stimuli. PBMCs were isolated by Ficoll density gradient centrifugation and were cryopreserved before use. Using a FACSAria III, live 7-AAD-negative cells were sorted, then washed with PBS and stored frozen at -80 degrees C as dry pellets.

The receptor comes from a human donor with multiple sclerosis. The material sequenced was PBMCs from blood kept in culture. The sequence joins TRBV7-9 to TRBJ1-1; no D gene can be assigned with confidence. The nucleotide sequence is given as TGTGCCAGCAGCTTAGAGGAGAACACTGAAGCTTTCTTT. The encoded protein is CASSLEENTEAFF.